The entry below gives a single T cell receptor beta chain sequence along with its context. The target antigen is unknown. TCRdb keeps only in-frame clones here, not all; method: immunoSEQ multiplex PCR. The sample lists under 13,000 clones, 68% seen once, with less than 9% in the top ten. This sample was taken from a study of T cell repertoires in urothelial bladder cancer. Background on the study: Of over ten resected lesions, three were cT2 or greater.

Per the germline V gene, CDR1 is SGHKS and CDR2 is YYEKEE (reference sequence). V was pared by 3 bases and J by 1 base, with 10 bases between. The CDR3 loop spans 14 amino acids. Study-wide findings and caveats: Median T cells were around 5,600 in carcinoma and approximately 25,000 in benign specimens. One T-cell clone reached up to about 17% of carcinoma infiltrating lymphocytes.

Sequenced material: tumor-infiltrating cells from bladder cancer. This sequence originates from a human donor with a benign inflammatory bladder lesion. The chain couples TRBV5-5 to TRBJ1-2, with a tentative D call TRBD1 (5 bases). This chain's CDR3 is CASSSLQGNYGYTF. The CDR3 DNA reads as TGTGCCAGCAGCTCGCTGCAGGGTAACTATGGCTACACCTTC.